This entry describes one T cell receptor beta chain. This CDR3 region has 13 residues. Per the germline V gene, CDR1 is ENHRY and CDR2 is SYGVKD. The ends were cut back, 2 bases at V and 4 bases at J, with 7 bases in the middle. This sample is drawn from a study of beta chain features in type 1 diabetes. The whole isolated RNA underwent reverse transcription, so sequencing captured expressed TCRB transcripts. TCRdb's copy holds only in-frame clones and misses some; the assay was immunoSEQ multiplex PCR. Of 400,000 to 550,000 clones listed, roughly 11% are singletons. The sequenced material came from naive CD4+ T cells from blood. The J gene is TRBJ2-3, the V gene TRBV10-3, with a tentative D call TRBD2 (5 bases). The sequence was obtained from a woman aged 18-30 years in good health. The CDR3 nucleotides read TGTGCCATCAGTGAGATAGCGCCAGATACGCAGTATTTT. The encoded protein is CAISEIAPDTQYF.